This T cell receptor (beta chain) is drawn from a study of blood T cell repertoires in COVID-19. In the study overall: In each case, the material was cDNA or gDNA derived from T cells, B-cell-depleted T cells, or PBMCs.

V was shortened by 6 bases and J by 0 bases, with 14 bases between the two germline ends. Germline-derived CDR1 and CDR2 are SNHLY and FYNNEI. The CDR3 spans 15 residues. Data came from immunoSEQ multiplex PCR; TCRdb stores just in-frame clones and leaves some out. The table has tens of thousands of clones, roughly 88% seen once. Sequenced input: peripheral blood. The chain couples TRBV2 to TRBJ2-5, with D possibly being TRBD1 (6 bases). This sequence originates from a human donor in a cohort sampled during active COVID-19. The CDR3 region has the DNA TGTGCCAGCAGGCCCCGTACAGGGAACCAAGAGACCCAGTACTTC. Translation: CASRPRTGNQETQYF. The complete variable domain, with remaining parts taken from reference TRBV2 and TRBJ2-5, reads EPEVTQTPSHQVTQMGQEVILRCVPISNHLYFYWYRQILGQKVEFLVSFYNNEISEKSEIFDDQFSVERPDGSNFTLKIRSTKLEDSAMYFCASRPRTGNQETQYFGPGTRLLVL.